This TCR beta chain was sequenced for a study of Ad26.COV2.S vaccination and SARS-CoV-2 variants. Study at large: Participant was drawn from the COV1001 Ad26.COV2.S trial arm.

This table comes from immunoSEQ multiplex PCR, and its TCRdb copy is limited to in-frame clones, with some not included. The table lists about 410,000 clones, over 75% of them singletons. This CDR3 has 19 residues. Treatment here: 15 to 20 received Ad26.COV2.S at low or high dose, single or two shots; about 5 received placebo; per-sample allocation not given. Collection of samples fell on day 63 after the first vaccine or placebo injection. This Boston cohort included adults aged 18-55 years. The material was peripheral blood, obtained in a trial of Ad26.COV2.S vaccine versus placebo. The chain combines TRBV12-1 with TRBJ1-5; TRBD1 is taken as the D call from the table, unchecked against the DNA. TRBV12-1 has pseudogene status. This receptor was taken from a person between 18 and 60 years old who received the Ad26.COV2.S COVID-19 vaccine or a placebo. The CDR3 DNA reads as TGTGCCAGCAGCCCCAGGACAGGGCAGCCTGATATAGCCAATCAGCCCCAGCATTTT. Amino acids: CASSPRTGQPDIANQPQHF.